This T cell receptor beta chain was recorded in a study of T cell repertoires in cytomegalovirus infection. The wider study: In public TCR beta signatures, there were indications of both CMV infection and matching HLA type.

TCRdb independently ran MiXCR on the reads; one entry per CDR3 protein. The data contain about 360,000 distinct CDR3 sequences, around a third of them seen just once; the ten biggest clones take up 13%. Notes on this clonotype: Antigen specificity is unknown.

V was trimmed by 0 bases and J by 8 bases, leaving 13 bases between them. Per germline, CDR1 KGHDR and CDR2 SFDVKD. The CDR3 extends over 15 amino acids. The rearrangement joins TRBV24-1 to TRBJ2-1; tentative D call: TRBD1 (5 bases). The receptor comes from a human donor in good health (CMV status not recorded). Some clones in this sample may be carry-over from other donors' samples. Sample: cultured PBMCs, taken from culture after CMV antigen stimulation. CDR3 bases: TGTGCCACCAGTGATTTGACTACCGCCAGGGATGAGCAGTTCTTC. Its protein is CATSDLTTARDEQFF.